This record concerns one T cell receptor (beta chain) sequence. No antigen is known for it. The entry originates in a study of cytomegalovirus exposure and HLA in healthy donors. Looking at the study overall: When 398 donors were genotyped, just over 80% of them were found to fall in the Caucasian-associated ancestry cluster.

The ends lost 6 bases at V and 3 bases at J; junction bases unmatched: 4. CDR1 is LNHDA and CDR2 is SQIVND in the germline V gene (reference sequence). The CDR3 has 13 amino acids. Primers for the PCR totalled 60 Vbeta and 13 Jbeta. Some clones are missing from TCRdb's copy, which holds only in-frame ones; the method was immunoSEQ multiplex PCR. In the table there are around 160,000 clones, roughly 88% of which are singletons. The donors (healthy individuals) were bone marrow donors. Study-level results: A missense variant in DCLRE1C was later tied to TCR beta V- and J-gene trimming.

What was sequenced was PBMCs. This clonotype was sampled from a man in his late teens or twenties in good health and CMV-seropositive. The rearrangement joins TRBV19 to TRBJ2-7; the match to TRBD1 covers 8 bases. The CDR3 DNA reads TGTGCCAGTAGCGCAGGGGGCAGCTACGAGCAGTACTTC. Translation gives CASSAGGSYEQYF.